This TCR beta chain was documented in a study of T cell responses to AZD1222 COVID-19 vaccine. The assay was immunoSEQ multiplex PCR, and TCRdb's table has in-frame clones only and misses some. This sample has approximately 74,000 clones, with 70% to 90% found just once. Study-wide results and caveats: Close to half of spike-specific TCRs reportedly recognize unmutated variant regions. Spike as a whole was targeted by vaccine-associated CD4 TCRs, dominant at 160-218 and 743-854. Clonal diversity was possibly underestimated, and white British individuals and females predominated among donors.

V shed 10 bases, J shed 10 bases, and the junction held 7 bases outside the gene matches. Germline CDR1 and CDR2: MDHEN and SYDVKM. The CDR3 consists of 12 residues. This clone was counted a single time. Its antigen remains unknown. Sequences were derived from peripheral blood, sampled on day 0 of AZD1222 vaccination. This clonotype originated in an adult in good health. The chain joins TRBV28 to TRBJ1-6; 7 nucleotides line up with TRBD1. CDR3 sequence reads: CAIRQGNSPLHF. CDR3 DNA sequence: TGTGCCATAAGACAGGGAAACTCACCCCTCCACTTT.